Following are 21 T cell receptor beta chains from one sample sequenced in a study of blood T cell repertoires in COVID-19 (dated by TCRdb to about 2020). Libraries were made using the immunoSEQ multiplex PCR assay. Entries here come from immuneACCESS through TCRdb and include only in-frame sequences with V and J called. Some clones fail to appear in such tables; in the studies checked, an unresolved V gene covers under half of the shortfall, and the cause of the remainder is unknown. For this sample the table gives 95,000 to 120,000 clones, of which about four fifths were detected only once. More than 3.5% of the sample belongs to the ten largest clones. The sequencing input was peripheral blood. The receptors derive from a woman aged 70-85 years with acute or convalescent COVID-19.

V is TRBV19 and J is TRBJ1-2; D is undetermined. The CDR3 runs to 15 residues. CDR1 and CDR2 (germline): LNHDA, SQIVND (reference sequence). The germline V and J ends were trimmed by 10 bases and 4 bases, with 22 bases remaining between them. The CDR3 protein is CATSTLPSVPYGYTF. The CDR3 region has the DNA TGTGCCACCAGTACCCTTCCCAGTGTCCCCTATGGCTACACCTTC.

The genes are TRBV3-1 (or the pseudogene TRBV3-2) and TRBJ2-2, with 10 bases aligning to TRBD2. Unmatched junction bases numbered 8, after V lost 1 base and J lost 0 bases. Germline V gene sequence: CDR1 LGHDT, CDR2 YNNKEL (reference sequence). This CDR3 region has 19 residues. CDR3 sequence: CASSQVKRGGLTNTGELFF. Written as DNA, the CDR3 is TGTGCCAGCAGCCAAGTCAAGCGGGGGGGCCTCACGAACACCGGGGAGCTGTTTTTT.

This chain's CDR3 is CASSLTSGRNEQYF. The CDR3 bases are TGTGCCAGCAGTCTAACTAGCGGGAGGAACGAGCAGTACTTC. The J gene is TRBJ2-7, the V gene TRBV27; 12 nucleotides match TRBD2. CDR3 length equals 14 residues. V shed 5 bases and J 5 bases; nucleotides not matched to a gene: 4. Germline V CDR1 and CDR2: MNHEY, SMNVEV (reference sequence).

The rearrangement uses TRBV5-1 and TRBJ2-6; weak D call: TRBD1 (5 bases). The CDR3 extends over 17 amino acids. Trimming cost V 1 base and J 2 bases, with 13 bases left between them. CDR1 is SGHRS, CDR2 YFSETQ, per germline. The CDR3 bases are TGCGCCAGCAGCTTGCAGGGAAACCTACCTGGGGCCAACGTCCTGACTTTC. Its translation: CASSLQGNLPGANVLTF.

The chain couples TRBV28 to TRBJ1-2; D is undetermined. V was cut by 7 bases and J by 8 bases, with 20 bases left in between. Germline CDR1 reads MDHEN; CDR2 reads SYDVKM. CDR3 length: 14 amino acids. The CDR3 nucleotides read TGTGCCAGCAACCAGATCGGGTCATTCTTAGGCTACACCTTC. It encodes CASNQIGSFLGYTF.

The chain carries TRBV18 and TRBJ2-7, with D tentatively TRBD1 (6 bases). This CDR3 has 14 amino acids. From germline, CDR1 is KGHSH and CDR2 LQKENI. V shed 3 bases and J shed 6 bases, with 15 bases lying between them. This chain's CDR3 is CASSPGAGVGEQYV. As DNA, the CDR3 is TGTGCCAGCTCACCGGGGGCAGGGGTAGGCGAGCAGTACGTC.

This clone is a singleton in its sample. The rearrangement links TRBV6-2 or TRBV6-3 to TRBJ2-2, with D perhaps TRBD2 (6 bases). From germline, CDR1 is MNHEY and CDR2 SVGEGT. There are 15 residues in the CDR3. V was cut by 2 bases and J by 6 bases, with 13 bases left in between. The CDR3 is CASSYGGSPPGELFF. CDR3 nucleotide sequence: TGTGCCAGCAGTTACGGAGGGAGCCCCCCCGGGGAGCTGTTTTTT.

This rearrangement joins TRBV5-6 to TRBJ1-5; no reliable D call. This CDR3 has 14 residues. The ends were cut back, 0 bases at V and 4 bases at J, with 8 bases in the middle. The V gene's germline CDR1 is SGHDT and CDR2 YYEEEE. The CDR3 DNA is TGTGCCAGCAGCTTGGGTATAATTAATCAGCCCCAGCATTTT. This encodes CASSLGIINQPQHF.

V usage is TRBV6-6 and J usage is TRBJ1-1; D is possibly TRBD1 (6 bases). The length of the CDR3 is 14 residues. Germline V CDR1 and CDR2: MNHNY, SVGAGI (reference sequence). Trimming shortened V by 8 bases and J by 1 base, and 14 bases separated the two germline ends. CDR3 sequence: CASRNTGPNTEAFF. DNA for the CDR3: TGTGCCAGCCGTAACACAGGGCCGAACACTGAAGCTTTCTTT.

Points on this clone: Different DNA sequences within this sample yield the same CDR3. This chain uses TRBV28 with TRBJ2-5; D ambiguous. The CDR3 sequence is 11 residues long. V was cut by 3 bases and J by 4 bases, with 3 bases left in between. From germline, CDR1 is MDHEN and CDR2 SYDVKM. The CDR3 sequence is CASSFRETQYF. The CDR3, as DNA: TGTGCCAGCAGTTTTAGAGAGACCCAGTACTTC. Variable domain in full (rest from reference TRBV28 and TRBJ2-5): DVKVTQSSRYLVKRTGEKVFLECVQDMDHENMFWYRQDPGLGLRLIYFSYDVKMKEKGDIPEGYSVSREKKERFSLILESASTNQTSMYLCASSFRETQYFGPGTRLLVL.

The chain is built from TRBV5-1 and TRBJ2-3; TRBD1 matches at 8 bases. This CDR3 is built from 16 residues. The J segment lost 4 bases and the V segment lost 0 bases, leaving 7 bases of the junction unmatched. Germline V lookup: CDR1 SGHRS, CDR2 YFSETQ. The CDR3 nucleotides are TGCGCCAGCAGCTTGGAGGGCAGGGGGCGGTCAGATACGCAGTATTTT. This gives the protein CASSLEGRGRSDTQYF.

V usage is TRBV3-1 (or the pseudogene TRBV3-2) and J usage is TRBJ2-3; D is possibly TRBD1 (6 bases). This CDR3 has 16 amino acids. Germline-derived CDR1 and CDR2 are LGHDT and YNNKEL (reference sequence). V was trimmed by 0 bases and J by 3 bases, leaving 13 bases between them. CDR3 DNA: TGTGCCAGCAGCCAAGATTTGGGGCAGGGGACAGATACGCAGTATTTT. It encodes CASSQDLGQGTDTQYF.

V and J are TRBV28 and TRBJ1-5, with D unclear. Germline CDR1 is MDHEN and CDR2 is SYDVKM. This CDR3 spans 20 amino acids. V shed 6 bases and J shed 0 bases, with 27 bases lying between them. This chain's CDR3 is CASRNLPGNTLQLSNQPQHF. The CDR3 region has the DNA TGTGCCAGCAGAAACCTCCCCGGGAACACGCTCCAACTTAGCAATCAGCCCCAGCATTTT.

The genes are TRBV7-2 and TRBJ2-1; no clear D. V lost 5 bases, J lost 9 bases, and 11 bases lay in between. The CDR3 is 12 residues long. Germline CDR1 SGHTA, CDR2 FQGNSA. The CDR3 sequence: CASSPGAREQFF. In nucleotides, the CDR3 is TGTGCCAGCAGCCCCGGTGCTCGTGAGCAGTTCTTC.

The chain is built from TRBV7-8 and TRBJ2-1, with a tentative D call TRBD2 (5 bases). V was pared by 5 bases and J by 6 bases, with 8 bases between. The germline CDR1 and CDR2 sequences are SGHVS and FQNEAQ. The CDR3 is 12 residues long. The CDR3 DNA sequence: TGTGCCAGCAGCCTCGGGATCAATGAGCAGTTCTTC. Encoded protein: CASSLGINEQFF.

This clone was picked up one time. The chain carries TRBV12-3 or TRBV12-4 and TRBJ2-7, with unresolved D. Trimming took off 5 bases at V and 3 bases at J, with 8 bases between the two ends. The length of the CDR3 is 12 residues. The CDR3 DNA reads TGTGCCAGCAGTCCCCAGTACTACGAGCAGTACTTC. Translating gives CASSPQYYEQYF.

The V call is TRBV30, the J call TRBJ1-4; 8 nucleotides align to TRBD1. CDR3 length: 15 amino acids. The germline gives CDR1 GTSNPN, CDR2 SVGIG (reference sequence). Trimming took 5 bases from V and 7 from J; bases not matched to a gene: 12. For the CDR3, the DNA is TGTGCCTGGCATCCTCCGGGACAGGTCCGTGAAAAACTGTTTTTT. It specifies CAWHPPGQVREKLFF.

In its sample, this clone was seen a few times. V is TRBV6-2 or TRBV6-3 and J is TRBJ1-5, with 9 nucleotides matching TRBD1. The junction had 5 bases not matched to a gene; V was cut back by 6 bases and J by 2 bases. Germline lookup yields CDR1 MNHEY and CDR2 SVGEGT. The CDR3 is 15 amino acids. The CDR3: CASSLGQGRNQPQHF. CDR3 in DNA: TGTGCCAGCAGCCTAGGACAGGGGCGCAATCAGCCCCAGCATTTT.

This chain connects TRBV7-6 to TRBJ1-1; TRBD1 might be the D (6 bases). Germline V gene sequence: CDR1 SGHVS, CDR2 FNYEAQ. The CDR3 totals 14 residues. V dropped 2 bases and J dropped 4 bases, with 11 bases sitting between them. DNA of the CDR3: TGTGCCAGCAGCTTATCAGGGGTAGGCACTGAAGCTTTCTTT. It encodes CASSLSGVGTEAFF. Variable domain in full (rest from reference TRBV7-6 and TRBJ1-1): GAGVSQSPRYKVTKRGQDVALRCDPISGHVSLYWYRQALGQGPEFLTYFNYEAQQDKSGLPNDRFSAERPEGSISTLTIQRTEQRDSAMYRCASSLSGVGTEAFFGQGTRLTVV.

This chain links TRBV11-2 with TRBJ2-5; D might be TRBD2 (5 bases). There are 14 residues in the CDR3. Looked up from germline, CDR1 is SGHAT and CDR2 is FQNNGV. The V end lost 5 bases, the J end lost 5 bases, and 15 bases lay between the germline ends. The DNA for the CDR3 is TGTGCCAGCAGCAAAGGAATAACGGGGGAGACCCAGTACTTC. It yields the protein CASSKGITGETQYF.

The rearrangement uses TRBV18 and TRBJ1-3; D is unclear. Germline lookup yields CDR1 KGHSH and CDR2 LQKENI. Trimming shortened V by 5 bases and J by 0 bases, and 5 bases separated the two germline ends. This CDR3 is 13 amino acids long. The CDR3 protein is CASSESSGNTIYF. The CDR3 bases are TGTGCCAGCTCAGAGAGCTCTGGAAACACCATATATTTT.